This is a list of T cell receptor beta chains from one sample in a study of T cells in Graves' hyperthyroidism and ophthalmopathy. TCRdb reanalysed the multiplex PCR reads using MiXCR and keeps one entry per CDR3 protein. The data contain fewer than 800,000 distinct CDR3 sequences, about 15% of them seen just once; the ten biggest clones take up under 10%. The sample was blood. These receptors all come from a man in his late teens or twenties with Graves' hyperthyroidism. The CDR3 runs from the conserved cysteine through the conserved F or W. A D gene is named only where the DNA matches it firmly. Only some rows state a clone size, as once, few, many or a class for expanded clones.

>TRBJ1-1|-|10|TRBV29-1|few
CSGYNTEAFF
TGCAGCGGCTACAACACTGAAGCTTTCTTT
>TRBJ2-7|TRBD1|14|TRBV5-1|-
CASSLSDRGDEQYF
TGCGCCAGCAGCTTAAGCGACAGGGGCGACGAGCAGTACTTC
>TRBJ2-7|-|12|TRBV24-1|few
CATSDAFYEQYF
TGTGCCACCAGTGATGCGTTCTACGAGCAGTACTTC
>TRBJ2-1|-|13|TRBV7-2|few
CASSLVRSDEQFF
TGTGCCAGCAGCTTAGTTAGGTCCGATGAGCAGTTCTTC
>TRBJ2-3|-|15|TRBV2|many
CASSVGRQWADTQYF
TGTGCCAGCAGTGTGGGACGGCAATGGGCAGATACGCAGTATTTT
>TRBJ2-5|-|15|TRBV7-2|many
CASSPESPRTETQYF
TGTGCCAGCAGCCCAGAGTCCCCTCGTACGGAGACCCAGTACTTC
>TRBJ2-2|TRBD2|17|TRBV7-9|few
CASSSTSGRRSTGELFF
TGTGCCAGCAGCTCGACTAGCGGGAGGAGGAGCACCGGGGAGCTGTTTTTT
>TRBJ2-7|TRBD1|15|TRBV28|few
CASTRQGAMSYEQYF
TGTGCCAGCACCCGACAGGGGGCTATGTCCTACGAGCAGTACTTC
>TRBJ2-1|-|19|TRBV7-3|-
CASSLNPGWDTQSYNEQFF
TGTGCCAGCAGCTTAAATCCGGGCTGGGACACCCAAAGCTACAATGAGCAGTTCTTC
>TRBJ2-7|-|14|TRBV6-1|-
CASSPTGFPYEQYF
TGTGCCAGCAGTCCCACAGGGTTCCCCTACGAGCAGTACTTC
>TRBJ2-2|-|17|TRBV27|few
CASRKEAARHFTGELFF
TGTGCCAGCAGAAAGGAAGCGGCCAGGCATTTCACCGGGGAGCTGTTTTTT
>TRBJ2-1|-|12|TRBV12-3/TRBV12-4|many
CASSLLWGEQFF
TGTGCCAGCAGCCTTCTTTGGGGTGAGCAGTTCTTC
>TRBJ2-3|TRBD2|16|TRBV2|many
CASRGSGSRIPDTQYF
TGTGCCAGCAGAGGTAGCGGGAGTAGAATCCCAGATACGCAGTATTTT
>TRBJ1-1|-|12|TRBV9|once
CASSSRGREAFF
TGTGCCAGCAGCTCCCGGGGTCGGGAAGCTTTCTTT
>TRBJ2-7|-|16|TRBV7-9|many
CASSLPPGPATYEQYF
TGTGCCAGCAGCTTACCCCCCGGGCCGGCTACCTACGAGCAGTACTTC
>TRBJ2-7|TRBD1|18|TRBV19|few
CASSMIPPRQGVSYEQYF
TGTGCCAGTAGTATGATCCCCCCTCGACAGGGCGTTTCCTACGAGCAGTACTTC
>TRBJ1-5|-|15|TRBV7-2|many
CASSFGSGGSQPQHF
TGTGCCAGCAGCTTCGGATCCGGGGGCTCTCAGCCCCAGCATTTT
>TRBJ2-7|-|13|TRBV2|many
CASRLDGDYEQYF
TGTGCCAGCAGGCTTGACGGGGACTACGAGCAGTACTTC
>TRBJ2-3|-|16|TRBV7-2|-
CASSLATVGAADTQYF
TGTGCCAGCAGCTTAGCGACAGTCGGGGCGGCTGATACGCAGTATTTT
>TRBJ2-1|TRBD2|18|TRBV24-1|-
CATSDGRPSGSMYNEQFF
TGTGCCACCAGTGACGGACGCCCTAGCGGGAGTATGTACAATGAGCAGTTCTTC
>TRBJ2-7|-|14|TRBV28|many
CASSLIPGSYEQYF
TGTGCCAGCAGTTTAATCCCAGGGTCCTACGAGCAGTACTTC
>TRBJ2-1|-|17|TRBV7-8|many
CASSLGGFPPSYNEQFF
TGTGCCAGCAGCCTAGGGGGATTTCCTCCATCCTACAATGAGCAGTTCTTC
>TRBJ1-2|-|12|TRBV28|many
CASRPGFYGYTF
TGTGCCAGCAGGCCGGGCTTCTATGGCTACACCTTC
>TRBJ1-2|-|14|TRBV28|many
CASSSPGLNYGYTF
TGTGCCAGCAGCTCTCCCGGTTTGAACTATGGCTACACCTTC
>TRBJ2-7|TRBD2|16|TRBV27|-
CASSLSRLAGNYEQYF
TGTGCCAGCAGTTTATCACGTCTAGCGGGAAACTACGAGCAGTACTTC
>TRBJ2-1|TRBD2|15|TRBV18|-
CASSPRAGDLNEQFF
TGTGCCAGCTCACCCCGAGCGGGAGATCTGAATGAGCAGTTCTTC
>TRBJ1-1|-|12|TRBV29-1|-
CSVGTVRTEAFF
TGCAGCGTTGGGACAGTCCGCACTGAAGCTTTCTTT
>TRBJ2-7|TRBD2|13|TRBV28|many
CASRSSGSYEQYF
TGTGCCAGCAGGTCTAGCGGGAGTTACGAGCAGTACTTC
>TRBJ1-2|-|13|TRBV18|few
CASSRDRQESYTF
TGTGCCAGCTCACGGGACCGGCAAGAGAGCTACACCTTC
>TRBJ1-1|TRBD1|17|TRBV11-3|few
CASSLTWDSPLNTEAFF
TGTGCCAGCAGCTTAACTTGGGACAGCCCTCTGAACACTGAAGCTTTCTTT
>TRBJ2-7|-|17|TRBV18|few
CASSPPASRADRNEQYF
TGTGCCAGCTCACCACCCGCTTCGAGGGCCGATAGGAACGAGCAGTACTTC
>TRBJ1-1|TRBD1|17|TRBV5-1|-
CASSLKGQGHYSTEAFF
TGCGCCAGCAGCTTGAAAGGACAGGGGCACTATAGCACTGAAGCTTTCTTT
>TRBJ2-3|TRBD2|18|TRBV12-3/TRBV12-4|many
CASSRGTSGRPKGDTQYF
TGTGCCAGCAGTCGCGGGACTAGCGGGAGGCCTAAGGGAGATACGCAGTATTTT
>TRBJ2-1|-|15|TRBV3-1|many
CASSQVRDWNNEQFF
TGTGCCAGCAGCCAAGTTCGGGATTGGAACAATGAGCAGTTCTTC
>TRBJ2-3|TRBD2|15|TRBV7-2|many
CASSLGPPGLNTQYF
TGTGCCAGCAGCTTAGGGCCCCCGGGACTAAATACGCAGTATTTT
>TRBJ2-7|-|15|TRBV4-1|-
CASSQGGSSYYEQYF
TGCGCCAGCAGCCAAGGTGGGAGCTCATACTACGAGCAGTACTTC
>TRBJ2-7|TRBD1|15|TRBV28|-
CASSAPGTGVYEQYF
TGTGCCAGCAGCGCCCCGGGGACAGGGGTGTACGAGCAGTACTTC
>TRBJ2-5|-|14|TRBV7-9|many
CASSLAFGSETQYF
TGTGCCAGCAGCTTAGCGTTTGGCAGCGAGACCCAGTACTTC
>TRBJ1-1|-|14|TRBV5-4|-
CASSVDSGNTEAFF
TGTGCCAGCAGCGTGGATTCCGGTAACACTGAAGCTTTCTTT
>TRBJ2-7|-|14|TRBV6-5|few
CASSYSGTNREQYF
TGTGCCAGCAGTTACTCGGGGACAAATCGCGAGCAGTACTTC
>TRBJ1-3|-|15|TRBV3-1|once
CASSQARAPGNTIYF
TGTGCCAGCAGCCAAGCCAGGGCCCCTGGAAACACCATATATTTT
>TRBJ2-4|TRBD1|13|TRBV5-6|-
CASSLGTGNIQYF
TGTGCCAGCAGCCTCGGGACAGGAAACATTCAGTACTTC
>TRBJ2-3|-|17|TRBV2|few
CASSTRATSFSTDTQYF
TGTGCCAGCAGTACAAGGGCGACTAGTTTTAGCACAGATACGCAGTATTTT
>TRBJ2-5|TRBD2|16|TRBV6-2/TRBV6-3|-
CASSYAASGGQETQYF
TGTGCCAGCAGTTACGCGGCTAGCGGAGGACAAGAGACCCAGTACTTC
>TRBJ2-5|-|15|TRBV10-3|many
CAISVGSQGLQTQYF
TGTGCCATCAGTGTCGGCAGTCAGGGCTTGCAGACCCAGTACTTC
>TRBJ2-1|TRBD1|16|TRBV7-9|-
CASSPFRTGVDNEQFF
TGTGCCAGCAGCCCTTTCCGGACAGGGGTGGACAATGAGCAGTTCTTC
>TRBJ1-1|TRBD1|14|TRBV5-1|many
CASSPDTGGTEAFF
TGCGCCAGCAGCCCAGATACAGGGGGCACTGAAGCTTTCTTT